Listed here are 27 T cell receptor beta chains from one sample, sequenced in a study of T cells in localized non-small cell lung cancer. TCRdb's table, derived via immunoSEQ multiplex PCR, lists solely in-frame clones and lacks some. The table includes about 59,000 clones, roughly 90% detected once. The material sequenced was peripheral blood, taken before any cancer treatment. These receptors all stem from a man aged 35 to 69 with stage I lung adenocarcinoma.

The chain uses TRBV4-1 and TRBJ2-1; D is perhaps TRBD2 (6 bases). Trimming stripped 0 bases from V and 0 bases from J, with 12 bases between. The CDR3 has 17 amino acids. Germline V lookup: CDR1 MGHRA, CDR2 YSYEKL. The CDR3 here is CASSQEGAGNSYNEQFF. In DNA, the CDR3 is TGCGCCAGCAGCCAAGAAGGGGCGGGGAACTCCTACAATGAGCAGTTCTTC.

The chain uses TRBV15 and TRBJ2-5, with TRBD2 matching 11 bases. This CDR3 has 16 amino acids. Germline values: CDR1 LNHNV, CDR2 YYDKDF (reference sequence). V trimming: 6 bases; J trimming: 3 bases; junction bases outside the gene matches: 9. The CDR3 here is CATRDGPGLAEETQYF. The CDR3 DNA reads TGTGCCACCAGGGATGGACCGGGACTAGCGGAAGAGACCCAGTACTTC. Using reference TRBV15 and TRBJ2-5 for the parts outside the CDR3, the full variable domain is DAMVIQNPRYQVTQFGKPVTLSCSQTLNHNVMYWYQQKSSQAPKLLFHYYDKDFNNEADTPDNFQSRRPNTSFCFLDIRSPGLGDTAMYLCATRDGPGLAEETQYFGPGTRLLVL.

V gene TRBV7-3 combines with J gene TRBJ2-2, with no clear D. Trimming removed 0 bases at V and 6 bases at J, with 5 bases between. Germline V gene sequence: CDR1 SGHTA, CDR2 FQGTGA. The CDR3 is 13 amino acids. The CDR3 region is CASSLTGAGELFF. The CDR3 DNA reads as TGTGCCAGCAGCTTAACTGGGGCCGGGGAGCTGTTTTTT.

The chain couples TRBV2 to TRBJ2-2; the match to TRBD1 covers 9 bases. The junction had 4 bases not matched to a gene; V was cut back by 4 bases and J by 4 bases. CDR1 SNHLY and CDR2 FYNNEI come from the germline V gene. This CDR3 comprises 15 residues. Here the CDR3 reads CASSGGQGGTGELFF. For the CDR3, the DNA is TGTGCCAGCAGTGGGGGACAGGGAGGCACCGGGGAGCTGTTTTTT.

V gene TRBV19 combines with J gene TRBJ2-2; D is possibly TRBD2 (6 bases). This CDR3 spans 16 amino acids. CDR1 LNHDA and CDR2 SQIVND come from the germline V gene (reference sequence). V was shortened by 7 bases and J by 0 bases, with 15 bases between the two germline ends. CDR3: CASTRRGTPNTGELFF. The CDR3 nucleotides read TGTGCCAGTACCCGCCGGGGGACGCCGAACACCGGGGAGCTGTTTTTT.

This chain connects TRBV10-3 to TRBJ2-1; TRBD2 might be the D (6 bases). Germline CDR1 is ENHRY and CDR2 is SYGVKD. V lost 10 bases and J 7 bases, leaving 20 bases between the germline ends. The CDR3 has 14 residues. Here the CDR3 reads CATENRDSGNEQFF. The CDR3 nucleotides read TGTGCCACGGAGAACCGGGACTCCGGGAATGAGCAGTTCTTC.

CDR3 nucleotides: TGTGCCGGGGGGAGAGGCGAGCAGTTCTTC. It codes for CAGGRGEQFF. The chain is built from TRBV5-4 and TRBJ2-1; D is perhaps TRBD2 (6 bases). Trimming pared 10 bases from V and 10 bases from J, leaving 12 bases between. Germline V gives CDR1 SGHNT, CDR2 YYREEE (reference sequence). The CDR3 is 10 amino acids.

With respect to this clone: The germline gene is not matched at one end of the junction; a read error may be the cause. This chain joins TRBV6-5 and TRBJ1-1; 8 bases agree with TRBD1. Germline-derived CDR1 and CDR2 are MNHEY and SVGAGI. The CDR3 runs to 13 residues. The CDR3 spells CASSKQGEGLGIF. CDR3 nucleotide sequence: TGTGCCAGCAGTAAACAGGGGGAGGGTCTGGGGATCTTT.

The chain employs TRBV4-2 and TRBJ1-5; D call uncertain. The V and J ends lost 2 bases and 3 bases respectively, with 8 bases between them. Germline V gene lookup returns CDR1 LGHNA and CDR2 YNFKEQ. CDR3 size: 14 residues. In DNA form, the CDR3 reads TGTGCCAGCAGCCAAAAAGTCTCCAATCAGCCCCAGCATTTT. It translates to CASSQKVSNQPQHF.

A single count supports this clone. The chain couples TRBV10-3 to TRBJ2-7; TRBD1 aligns across 7 bases. V lost 5 bases to trimming and J lost 6 bases; unmatched junction nucleotides: 7. The CDR3 extends over 13 amino acids. Germline loops: CDR1 ENHRY, CDR2 SYGVKD. The CDR3 sequence: CAISPTGSGEQYF. In DNA, the CDR3 is TGTGCCATCAGTCCGACAGGGTCCGGCGAGCAGTACTTC.

The rearrangement uses TRBV4-1 and TRBJ2-7, with a tentative D call TRBD1 (5 bases). V was trimmed by 4 bases and J by 3 bases, leaving 10 bases between them. From germline, CDR1 is MGHRA and CDR2 YSYEKL. The CDR3 is 13 amino acids. The CDR3 loop reads CASSLRDSYEQYF. The DNA for the CDR3 is TGCGCCAGCAGCCTGCGCGACAGCTACGAGCAGTACTTC.

The chain uses TRBV5-6 and TRBJ2-1; D is ambiguous. This CDR3 spans 12 amino acids. Trimming left V 2 bases short and J 7 bases short, with 7 bases between. Germline values: CDR1 SGHDT, CDR2 YYEEEE. CDR3 sequence: CASSFRMNEQFF. In DNA, the CDR3 is TGTGCCAGCAGCTTCCGGATGAATGAGCAGTTCTTC.

This chain connects TRBV11-2 to TRBJ2-7, with 9 bases identical to TRBD2. The junction had 7 bases not matched to a gene; V was cut back by 1 base and J by 3 bases. Germline V CDR1 and CDR2: SGHAT, FQNNGV. The CDR3 spans 16 residues. The CDR3 spells CASSLAGSGSLYEQYF. Here the CDR3 DNA reads TGTGCCAGCAGCTTAGCGGGTAGCGGGAGTCTCTACGAGCAGTACTTC.

The chain employs TRBV2 and TRBJ1-5, with D unclear. The CDR3 runs 14 residues. Trimming took off 3 bases at V and 5 bases at J, with 11 bases between the two ends. Germline CDR1 reads SNHLY; CDR2 reads FYNNEI. CDR3 sequence (DNA): TGTGCCAGCAGTGAGACTGGTGTCGATCAGCCCCAGCATTTT. Its translation: CASSETGVDQPQHF.

This chain uses TRBV9 with TRBJ2-5; the D is unclear. Germline CDR1 and CDR2: SGDLS and YYNGEE. V was clipped by 0 bases and J by 5 bases, with 14 bases between them. This CDR3 has 15 residues. In DNA, the CDR3 is TGTGCCAGCAGCGTAGGTACAGTGGGCCAGGAGACCCAGTACTTC. It codes for CASSVGTVGQETQYF.

In its sample, this clone was seen once. The chain employs TRBV30 and TRBJ1-3; possibly TRBD1 for D (5 bases). V lost 3 bases, J lost 2 bases, and 8 bases lay in between. Germline V gene lookup returns CDR1 GTSNPN and CDR2 SVGIG (reference sequence). The CDR3 has 13 amino acids. The CDR3 region is CAWSPDTGNTIYF. The CDR3 DNA reads TGTGCCTGGAGCCCGGACACTGGAAACACCATATATTTT. The full variable domain, rest sourced from reference TRBV30 and TRBJ1-3, is SQTIHQWPATLVQPVGSPLSLECTVEGTSNPNLYWYRQAAGRGLQLLFYSVGIGQISSEVPQNLSASRPQDRQFILSSKKLLLSDSGFYLCAWSPDTGNTIYFGEGSWLTVV.

The chain joins TRBV19 to TRBJ2-7, with TRBD1 as a possible D gene (5 bases). This CDR3 is 14 amino acids long. V lost 10 bases and J 2 bases, leaving 18 bases between the germline ends. The V gene's germline CDR1 is LNHDA and CDR2 SQIVND (reference sequence). The CDR3 reads CATTPSAGTYEQYF. The CDR3 DNA reads TGTGCCACCACACCGTCGGCAGGGACCTACGAGCAGTACTTC.

This chain links TRBV6-1 with TRBJ2-3; unclear D gene. V was shortened by 6 bases and J by 4 bases, with 11 bases between the two germline ends. The CDR3 sequence is 13 residues long. From germline, CDR1 is MNHNS and CDR2 SASEGT. The CDR3, as DNA: TGTGCCAGCAGGGGGTTTGTGGCAGATACGCAGTATTTT. This gives the protein CASRGFVADTQYF.

This clone was found once. The chain is built from TRBV27 and TRBJ2-7, with 9 bases lining up with TRBD2. The CDR3 runs to 13 residues. Germline CDR1 and CDR2: MNHEY and SMNVEV (reference sequence). With 11 bases clipped from V and 7 bases from J, the junction kept 12 bases outside the gene matches. The CDR3: CAGGGRASREQYF. CDR3 coding DNA: TGTGCCGGAGGCGGGAGGGCCTCGAGAGAGCAGTACTTC.

The chain uses TRBV7-9 and TRBJ1-2; 7 nucleotides align to TRBD1. V gave up 2 bases and J gave up 0 bases; unmatched junction bases: 6. Germline CDR1 is SEHNR and CDR2 is FQNEAQ (reference sequence). The CDR3 totals 16 residues. The CDR3 here is CASSLPRGQTNYGYTF. CDR3 nucleotide sequence: TGTGCCAGCAGCTTACCGCGGGGACAGACTAACTATGGCTACACCTTC.

This rearrangement joins TRBV5-1 to TRBJ1-4; TRBD1 matches 8 bases. Germline V CDR1 and CDR2: SGHRS, YFSETQ. Unmatched junction bases numbered 6, after V lost 3 bases and J lost 5 bases. The CDR3 runs to 15 residues. The CDR3 region is CASSWTGLGNEKLFF. The CDR3 DNA follows: TGCGCCAGCAGCTGGACAGGGTTGGGGAATGAAAAACTGTTTTTT. Combining the CDR3 with reference TRBV5-1 and TRBJ1-4 gives the whole variable domain KAGVTQTPRYLIKTRGQQVTLSCSPISGHRSVSWYQQTPGQGLQFLFEYFSETQRNKGNFPGRFSGRQFSNSRSEMNVSTLELGDSALYLCASSWTGLGNEKLFFGSGTQLSVL.

The chain joins TRBV12-2 to TRBJ2-7; the DNA was not used to check the table's D call, TRBD2. TRBV12-2 is a known pseudogene. The CDR3 extends over 17 amino acids. Here the CDR3 DNA reads TGTGCAAGTCGCTTAGGTTCGGCGAGCGGTCGACGGGACGAGCAGTACTTC. It yields the protein CASRLGSASGRRDEQYF.

The rearrangement uses TRBV19 and TRBJ1-1; the match to TRBD1 covers 12 bases. The CDR3 spans 16 residues. With V trimmed by 7 bases and J by 7 bases, 13 bases remained unmatched. Germline lookup yields CDR1 LNHDA and CDR2 SQIVND (reference sequence). The CDR3 region has the DNA TGTGCCAGTACTAGAAGTTCCGGGACAGGGGGCAATGAAGCTTTCTTT. Translating gives CASTRSSGTGGNEAFF.

There are a few counts of this clone. CDR3 region: CASSPGANVLTF. The CDR3 DNA follows: TGTGCCAGCAGCCCTGGGGCCAACGTCCTGACTTTC. This chain uses TRBV6-1 with TRBJ2-6; D is unresolved. Per germline, CDR1 MNHNS and CDR2 SASEGT. CDR3 size: 12 residues. Between the trimmed V and J ends, which lost 6 bases and 2 bases, there was a span of 2 bases.

The V gene is TRBV30, the J gene TRBJ2-3; D is unclear. CDR3 length: 13 residues. Germline assignment: CDR1 GTSNPN and CDR2 SVGIG (reference sequence). Deletions cut 0 bases from V and 2 bases from J, with 6 bases between. For the CDR3, the DNA is TGTGCCTGGAGTGTACTGAACACAGATACGCAGTATTTT. This sequence encodes CAWSVLNTDTQYF.

The V and J genes are TRBV7-9 and TRBJ2-7, with D perhaps matching TRBD1 (5 bases). The germline V and J ends were trimmed by 6 bases and 7 bases, with 13 bases remaining between them. This CDR3 has 12 residues. The germline V gene has CDR1 SEHNR and CDR2 FQNEAQ (reference sequence). The DNA of the CDR3 is TGTGCCAGCAGATCTCAGGGAAAGGAGCAGTACTTC. This sequence encodes CASRSQGKEQYF.

This chain links TRBV28 with TRBJ1-6, with D maybe TRBD1 (5 bases). Trimming took off 5 bases at V and 6 bases at J, with 11 bases between the two ends. The CDR3 covers 14 residues. The germline V gene has CDR1 MDHEN and CDR2 SYDVKM. As DNA, the CDR3 is TGTGCCAGCAGTCCCCTGGGGGTTAATTCACCCCTCCACTTT. Amino acids: CASSPLGVNSPLHF.